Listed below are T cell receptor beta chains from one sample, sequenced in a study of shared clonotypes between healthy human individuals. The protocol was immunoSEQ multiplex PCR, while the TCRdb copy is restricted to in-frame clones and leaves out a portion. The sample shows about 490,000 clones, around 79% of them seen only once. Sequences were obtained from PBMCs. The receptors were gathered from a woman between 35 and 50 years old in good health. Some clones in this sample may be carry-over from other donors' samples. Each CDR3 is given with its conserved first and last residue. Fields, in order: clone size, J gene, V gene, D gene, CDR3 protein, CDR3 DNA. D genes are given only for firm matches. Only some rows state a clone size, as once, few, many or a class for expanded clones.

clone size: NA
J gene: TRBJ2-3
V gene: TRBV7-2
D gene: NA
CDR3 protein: CASTSKGGTDTQYF
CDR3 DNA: TGTGCCAGCACCTCAAAGGGGGGAACAGATACGCAGTATTTT

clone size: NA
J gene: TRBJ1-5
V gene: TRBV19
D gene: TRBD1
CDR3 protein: CASTENDRVWQPQHF
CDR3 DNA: TGTGCCAGTACAGAGAACGACAGGGTGTGGCAGCCCCAGCATTTT

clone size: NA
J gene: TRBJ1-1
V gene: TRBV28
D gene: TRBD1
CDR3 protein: CASHDRGVWTEAFF
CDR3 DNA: TGTGCCAGTCACGACAGGGGGGTGTGGACTGAAGCTTTCTTT

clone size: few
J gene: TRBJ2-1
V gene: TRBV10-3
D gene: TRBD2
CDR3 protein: CAISESRAGTRIYNEQFF
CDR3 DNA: TGTGCCATCAGTGAGTCTAGAGCCGGGACTAGAATTTACAATGAGCAGTTCTTC

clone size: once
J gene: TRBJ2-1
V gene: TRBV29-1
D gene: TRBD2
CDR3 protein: CSVALGLAGAVRSYNEQFF
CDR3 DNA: TGCAGCGTAGCCCTTGGGCTAGCGGGAGCGGTTCGCTCCTACAATGAGCAGTTCTTC

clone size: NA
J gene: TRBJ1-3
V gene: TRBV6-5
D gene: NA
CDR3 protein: CASSPVNSGNTIYF
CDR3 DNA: TGTGCCAGCAGTCCAGTAAACTCTGGAAACACCATATATTTT

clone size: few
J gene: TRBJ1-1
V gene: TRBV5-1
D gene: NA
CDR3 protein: CASSLDRIEAFF
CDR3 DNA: TGCGCCAGCAGCTTGGACAGGATTGAAGCTTTCTTT

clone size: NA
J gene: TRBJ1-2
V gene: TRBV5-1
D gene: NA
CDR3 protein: CASSSGGQSGYGYTF
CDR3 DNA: TGCGCCAGCAGCTCTGGGGGGCAGTCAGGCTATGGCTACACCTTC

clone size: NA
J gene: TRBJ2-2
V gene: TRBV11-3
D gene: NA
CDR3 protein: CASSLDGGGPTGELFF
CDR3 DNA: TGTGCCAGCAGCTTAGATGGGGGAGGCCCCACCGGGGAGCTGTTTTTT

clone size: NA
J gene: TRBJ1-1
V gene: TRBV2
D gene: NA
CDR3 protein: CARTGLNTEAFF
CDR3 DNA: TGTGCCAGGACAGGTTTGAACACTGAAGCTTTCTTT

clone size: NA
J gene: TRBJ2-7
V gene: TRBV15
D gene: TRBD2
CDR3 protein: CATSRDLAGGAEQYF
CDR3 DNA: TGTGCCACCAGCAGAGATTTGGCGGGAGGGGCCGAGCAGTACTTC

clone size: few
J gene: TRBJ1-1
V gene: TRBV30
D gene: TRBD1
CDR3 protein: CAWRGDSNTEAFF
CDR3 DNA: TGTGCCTGGAGGGGGGACAGCAACACTGAAGCTTTCTTT

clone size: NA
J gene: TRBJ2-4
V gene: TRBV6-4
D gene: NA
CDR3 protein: CASSDRDRGLALYYAKNIQYF
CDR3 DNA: TGTGCCAGCAGTGACCGGGACAGGGGACTAGCGCTCTACTATGCAAAAAACATTCAGTACTTC

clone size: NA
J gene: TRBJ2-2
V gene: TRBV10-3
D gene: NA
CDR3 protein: CAISLNRDPNTGELFF
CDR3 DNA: TGTGCCATCAGCCTCAATAGGGACCCGAACACCGGGGAGCTGTTTTTT

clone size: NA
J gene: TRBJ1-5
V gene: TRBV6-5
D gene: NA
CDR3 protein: CASSPLQGSNQPQHF
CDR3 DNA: TGTGCCAGCAGTCCCCTACAGGGTAGCAATCAGCCCCAGCATTTT

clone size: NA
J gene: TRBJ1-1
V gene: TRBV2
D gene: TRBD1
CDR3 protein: CASSRWTGRNTEAFF
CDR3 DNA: TGTGCCAGCAGTCGCTGGACAGGGCGGAACACTGAAGCTTTCTTT

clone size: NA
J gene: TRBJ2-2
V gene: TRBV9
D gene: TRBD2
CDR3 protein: CASSVGGSGSVGELFF
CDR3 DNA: TGTGCCAGCAGCGTAGGGGGTAGCGGGAGCGTCGGGGAGCTGTTTTTT

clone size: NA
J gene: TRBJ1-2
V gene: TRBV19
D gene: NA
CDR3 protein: CATRETVGGYGYTF
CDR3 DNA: TGTGCCACGAGGGAGACAGTAGGCGGCTATGGCTACACCTTC

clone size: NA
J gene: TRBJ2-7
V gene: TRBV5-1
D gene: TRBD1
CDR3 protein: CASSLGQGHEYF
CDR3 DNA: TGCGCCAGCAGCTTGGGACAGGGGCATGAGTACTTC

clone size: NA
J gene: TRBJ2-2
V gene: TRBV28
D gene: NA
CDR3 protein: CASRRTGTDNTGELFF
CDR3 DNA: TGTGCCAGCAGGAGAACCGGGACCGATAACACCGGGGAGCTGTTTTTT

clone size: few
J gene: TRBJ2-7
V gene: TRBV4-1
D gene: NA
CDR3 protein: CASSQGDNYEQYF
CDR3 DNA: TGCGCCAGCAGCCAAGGGGACAACTACGAGCAGTACTTC

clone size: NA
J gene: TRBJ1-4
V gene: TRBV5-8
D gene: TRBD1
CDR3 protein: CASSLQGAGEKLFF
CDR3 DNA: TGTGCCAGCAGCTTGCAGGGGGCTGGTGAAAAACTGTTTTTT

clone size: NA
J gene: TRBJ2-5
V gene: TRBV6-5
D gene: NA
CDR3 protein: CASSYSWESGSQYF
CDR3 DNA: TGTGCCAGCAGTTACTCGTGGGAGAGTGGGTCCCAGTACTTC

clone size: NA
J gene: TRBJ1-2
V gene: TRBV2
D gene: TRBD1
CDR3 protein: CASSDRTGAGGYTF
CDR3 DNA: TGTGCCAGCAGTGACAGGACAGGAGCTGGGGGCTACACCTTC

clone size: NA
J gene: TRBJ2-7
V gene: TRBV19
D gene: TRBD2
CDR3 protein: CASSIGGRGTEQYF
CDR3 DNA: TGTGCCAGTAGTATCGGGGGGAGAGGGACCGAGCAGTACTTC

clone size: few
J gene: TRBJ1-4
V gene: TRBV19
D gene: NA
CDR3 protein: CASSTTGQGFPVF
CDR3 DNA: TGTGCCAGTAGTACAACGGGACAAGGCTTCCCGGTTTTT

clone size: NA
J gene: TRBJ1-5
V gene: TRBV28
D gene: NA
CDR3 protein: CASSLGRPQHF
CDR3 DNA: TGTGCCAGCAGTTTGGGTCGGCCCCAGCATTTT

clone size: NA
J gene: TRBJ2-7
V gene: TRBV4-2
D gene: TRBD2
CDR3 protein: CASRKREDSYEQYF
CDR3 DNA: TGTGCCAGCAGAAAGCGGGAGGACTCCTACGAGCAGTACTTC

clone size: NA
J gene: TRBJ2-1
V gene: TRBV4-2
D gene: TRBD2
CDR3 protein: CASSQRVAGDHEQFF
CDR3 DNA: TGTGCCAGCAGCCAAAGGGTAGCGGGAGACCATGAGCAGTTCTTC

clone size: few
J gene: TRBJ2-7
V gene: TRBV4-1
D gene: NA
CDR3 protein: CASSPGGGISYEQYF
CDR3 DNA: TGCGCCAGCAGCCCCGGAGGTGGCATCTCCTACGAGCAGTACTTC

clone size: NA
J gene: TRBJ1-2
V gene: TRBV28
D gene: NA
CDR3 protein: CASSLWPGSNYGYTF
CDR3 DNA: TGTGCCAGCAGTTTATGGCCAGGTTCCAACTATGGCTACACCTTC

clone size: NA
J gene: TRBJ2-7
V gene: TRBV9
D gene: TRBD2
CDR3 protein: CASSVGREGLHEQYF
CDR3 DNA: TGTGCCAGCAGCGTAGGACGGGAGGGCCTCCACGAGCAGTACTTC

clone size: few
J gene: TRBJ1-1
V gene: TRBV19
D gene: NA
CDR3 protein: CASKGLSTEAFF
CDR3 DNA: TGTGCCAGTAAGGGGCTCAGCACTGAAGCTTTCTTT

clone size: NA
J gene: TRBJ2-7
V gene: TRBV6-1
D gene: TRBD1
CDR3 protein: CASSPRDREFEQYF
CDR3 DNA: TGTGCCAGCAGTCCCCGGGACAGGGAATTTGAGCAGTACTTC

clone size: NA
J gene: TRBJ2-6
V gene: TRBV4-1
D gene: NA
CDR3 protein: CASSQGARAPSGANVLTF
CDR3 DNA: TGCGCCAGCAGCCAAGGGGCCCGGGCTCCCTCTGGGGCCAACGTCCTGACTTTC

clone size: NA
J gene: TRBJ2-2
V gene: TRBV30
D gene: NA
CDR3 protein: CAWSPGTSGAGELFF
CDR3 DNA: TGTGCCTGGAGTCCCGGGACCAGCGGTGCCGGGGAGCTGTTTTTT

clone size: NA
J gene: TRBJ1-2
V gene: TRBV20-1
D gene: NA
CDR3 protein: CSASQGGGYTF
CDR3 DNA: TGCAGTGCTAGCCAAGGTGGCGGCTACACCTTC

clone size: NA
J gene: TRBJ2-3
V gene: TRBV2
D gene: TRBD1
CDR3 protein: CASGMTGYTDTQYF
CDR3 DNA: TGTGCCAGCGGGATGACAGGGTACACAGATACGCAGTATTTT

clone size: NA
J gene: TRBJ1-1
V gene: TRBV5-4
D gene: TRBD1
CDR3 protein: CASSQASDRVNTEAFF
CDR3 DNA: TGTGCCAGCAGCCAAGCGTCTGACAGGGTGAACACTGAAGCTTTCTTT

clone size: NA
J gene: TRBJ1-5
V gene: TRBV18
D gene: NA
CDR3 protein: CASSPGLDQPQHF
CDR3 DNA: TGTGCCAGCTCACCAGGCTTGGATCAGCCCCAGCATTTT

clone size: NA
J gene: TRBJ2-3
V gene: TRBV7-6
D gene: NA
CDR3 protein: CASSLRSGADTQYF
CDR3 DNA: TGTGCCAGCAGCTTACGGTCGGGAGCGGATACGCAGTATTTT

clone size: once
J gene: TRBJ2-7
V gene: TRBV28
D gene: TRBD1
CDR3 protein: CASSSTGTYEQYF
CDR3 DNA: TGTGCCAGCAGCTCGACAGGGACCTACGAGCAGTACTTC